The 26 T cell receptor beta chains in this list originate from one sample, sequenced in a study of blood T cell repertoires in COVID-19. The data were produced by immunoSEQ multiplex PCR, yet TCRdb's version contains in-frame clones alone and is incomplete. The table has under 450,000 clones, 86% seen once. The specimen was peripheral blood. The receptor set was obtained from a woman aged 55-70 years with COVID-19, enrolled during active disease.

This sequence joins TRBV7-2 and TRBJ2-6, with a possible D match to TRBD2 (5 bases). V shed 5 bases and J shed 0 bases, with 8 bases lying between them. CDR3 size: 15 residues. Germline loops: CDR1 SGHTA, CDR2 FQGNSA. CDR3 sequence (DNA): TGTGCCAGCAGCGGGAGTAGCTCTGGGGCCAACGTCCTGACTTTC. Protein product: CASSGSSSGANVLTF.

This chain joins TRBV7-3 and TRBJ1-2; 10 nucleotides match TRBD1. The CDR3 runs 16 residues. V gave up 4 bases and J gave up 9 bases; unmatched junction bases: 14. Germline CDR1 SGHTA, CDR2 FQGTGA. In nucleotides, the CDR3 is TGTGCCAGCAGCTCAAAAGGAGGGGACAGGGGACGGAGCTACACCTTC. Its protein product is CASSSKGGDRGRSYTF.

This clone was observed a few times. The chain combines TRBV7-6 with TRBJ2-5; 9 bases map to TRBD2. V dropped 5 bases and J dropped 4; count of bases not matched to a gene: 11. Germline V gene lookup returns CDR1 SGHVS and CDR2 FNYEAQ. This CDR3 has 16 residues. The CDR3 is CASSEPSRGGGETQYF. The CDR3 DNA is TGTGCCAGCAGCGAGCCCTCGCGGGGGGGTGGAGAGACCCAGTACTTC.

This chain connects TRBV7-7 to TRBJ2-3, with D unclear. V shed 6 bases and J shed 1 base, with 11 bases lying between them. The CDR3 runs 14 residues. Germline loops: CDR1 SSHAT, CDR2 FNYEAQ (reference sequence). CDR3 nucleotide sequence: TGTGCCAGCAGTCCAACCTTAGGCACAGATACGCAGTATTTT. Residues: CASSPTLGTDTQYF.

The chain joins TRBV5-4 to TRBJ1-2; weak D call: TRBD1 (6 bases). The V gene lost 0 bases and the J gene lost 5 bases, with 11 bases spanning the gap. The CDR3 totals 14 residues. CDR1 and CDR2 from the germline V gene are SGHNT and YYREEE (reference sequence). The CDR3 loop is CASSLDREGYGYTF. The CDR3 DNA reads as TGTGCCAGCAGCTTGGACAGGGAGGGGTATGGCTACACCTTC.

V usage is TRBV29-1 and J usage is TRBJ2-3, with D unresolved. Trimming took off 8 bases at V and 1 base at J, with 7 bases between the two ends. This CDR3 region has 11 residues. Germline CDR1 SQVTM, CDR2 ANQGSEA. CDR3 sequence reads: CSLRGTDTQYF. CDR3 bases: TGCAGCTTGCGAGGCACAGATACGCAGTATTTT.

The chain links TRBV11-2 to TRBJ1-1; 9 bases map to TRBD1. Germline loops: CDR1 SGHAT, CDR2 FQNNGV. Unmatched junction bases numbered 7, after V lost 3 bases and J lost 5 bases. The CDR3 sequence is 15 residues long. CDR3 sequence: CASSFTGGTVTEAFF. CDR3 in DNA: TGTGCCAGCAGCTTCACAGGGGGCACCGTAACTGAAGCTTTCTTT.

This rearrangement joins TRBV19 to TRBJ2-1, with TRBD1 identical over 7 bases. V gave up 4 bases and J gave up 5 bases; unmatched junction bases: 8. The CDR3 is 15 amino acids. In germline, CDR1 is LNHDA, CDR2 SQIVND (reference sequence). The CDR3 nucleotides are TGTGCCAGTAGTAACGGGCCAGGGGGTCACAATGAGCAGTTCTTC. Its translation: CASSNGPGGHNEQFF.

This chain connects TRBV30 to TRBJ1-3; D remains unclear. Trimming pared 0 bases from V and 3 bases from J, leaving 9 bases between. Germline lookup yields CDR1 GTSNPN and CDR2 SVGIG (reference sequence). The CDR3 totals 14 residues. CDR3 region: CAWSVRSGGNTIYF. DNA for the CDR3: TGTGCCTGGAGTGTACGTTCGGGTGGAAACACCATATATTTT.

The chain is built from TRBV9 and TRBJ1-2, with 7 nucleotides matching TRBD1. J gave up 7 bases and V 5 bases, and 11 bases lay outside the gene matches. The V gene's germline CDR1 is SGDLS and CDR2 YYNGEE. The CDR3 length is 14 residues. The CDR3 sequence is CASRPIDRDRGYTF. The CDR3 nucleotides read TGTGCCAGCAGACCCATAGACAGGGACCGTGGCTACACCTTC.

This chain connects TRBV28 to TRBJ1-4, with a tentative D call TRBD1 (5 bases). This CDR3 is built from 15 residues. Germline V CDR1 and CDR2: MDHEN, SYDVKM. The V end was cut by 6 bases, the J end by 4 bases, with 15 bases between. CDR3 nucleotides: TGTGCCAGCAGCCCGGGGGGGGTGGGTAATGAAAAACTGTTTTTT. Translating it yields CASSPGGVGNEKLFF.

V gene TRBV9 combines with J gene TRBJ2-3, with 7 nucleotides matching TRBD1. CDR3 length: 15 residues. CDR1 SGDLS and CDR2 YYNGEE come from the germline V gene. J was trimmed by 3 bases and V by 1 base; bases with no gene match: 5. The CDR3 spells CASSVRDRETDTQYF. Written as DNA, the CDR3 is TGTGCCAGCAGCGTACGTGACAGGGAGACAGATACGCAGTATTTT.

The chain links TRBV6-5 to TRBJ1-2; TRBD1 matches 8 bases. In germline, CDR1 is MNHEY, CDR2 SVGAGI. J was trimmed by 5 bases and V by 0 bases; bases with no gene match: 5. The CDR3 consists of 15 residues. The CDR3 reads CASSYSGQEFYGYTF. CDR3 sequence (DNA): TGTGCCAGCAGTTACTCGGGACAGGAATTTTATGGCTACACCTTC.

The chain carries TRBV7-3 and TRBJ2-3; TRBD1 aligns across 8 bases. The CDR3 totals 15 residues. After removal of 6 bases from V and 0 bases from J, the junction contained 5 bases not matched to a gene. Germline V gene lookup returns CDR1 SGHTA and CDR2 FQGTGA. CDR3 bases: TGTGCCAGCAGTTTACAGGGGGGTAGCACAGATACGCAGTATTTT. It yields the protein CASSLQGGSTDTQYF. The entire variable domain, with the rest obtained from reference TRBV7-3 and TRBJ2-3, is as follows: GAGVSQTPSNKVTEKGKYVELRCDPISGHTALYWYRQSLGQGPEFLIYFQGTGAADDSGLPNDRFFAVRPEGSVSTLKIQRTERGDSAVYLCASSLQGGSTDTQYFGPGTRLTVL.

This clone was seen only once. The rearrangement links TRBV18 to TRBJ2-7; 11 bases fit TRBD2. The CDR3 runs to 15 residues. Germline V gives CDR1 KGHSH, CDR2 LQKENI. V lost 3 bases to trimming and J lost 2 bases; unmatched junction nucleotides: 3. CDR3: CASSPGTSGTYEQYF. The CDR3 coding sequence is TGTGCCAGCTCACCCGGGACTAGCGGAACCTACGAGCAGTACTTC. Looking up the rest from reference TRBV18 and TRBJ2-7 gives the full variable domain: NAGVMQNPRHLVRRRGQEARLRCSPMKGHSHVYWYRQLPEEGLKFMVYLQKENIIDESGMPKERFSAEFPKEGPSILRIQQVVRGDSAAYFCASSPGTSGTYEQYFGPGTRLTVT.

V and J are TRBV11-3 and TRBJ2-2; D uncertain. Germline CDR1 SGHNT, CDR2 YENEEA. The CDR3 is made up of 13 amino acids. Trimming shortened V by 6 bases and J by 1 base, and 6 bases separated the two germline ends. The CDR3 sequence is CASRLQNTGELFF. CDR3 nucleotides: TGTGCCAGCAGACTACAGAACACCGGGGAGCTGTTTTTT. Looking up the rest from reference TRBV11-3 and TRBJ2-2 gives the full variable domain: EAGVVQSPRYKIIEKKQPVAFWCNPISGHNTLYWYLQNLGQGPELLIRYENEEAVDDSQLPKDRFSAERLKGVDSTLKIQPAELGDSAVYLCASRLQNTGELFFGEGSRLTVL.

The chain uses TRBV7-9 and TRBJ1-2; D possibly corresponds to TRBD1 (6 bases). The CDR3 runs to 14 residues. Germline V gene sequence: CDR1 SEHNR, CDR2 FQNEAQ (reference sequence). Trimming took 5 bases from V and 2 from J, leaving 12 bases between them. The CDR3 loop reads CASSTQTGNYGYTF. The CDR3 DNA is TGTGCCAGCAGCACCCAGACAGGAAACTATGGCTACACCTTC.

The rearrangement joins TRBV30 to TRBJ2-1, with D hard to call. V was trimmed by 1 base and J by 2 bases, leaving 6 bases between them. The CDR3 is 13 amino acids. Germline CDR1 is GTSNPN and CDR2 is SVGIG (reference sequence). CDR3: CAWSASAYNEQFF. The CDR3, as DNA: TGTGCCTGGAGTGCGTCAGCCTACAATGAGCAGTTCTTC.

The V and J genes are TRBV7-3 and TRBJ1-1; the match to TRBD1 covers 8 bases. The CDR3 consists of 14 residues. Germline CDR1 and CDR2: SGHTA and FQGTGA. V dropped 6 bases and J dropped 3; count of bases not matched to a gene: 6. CDR3 bases: TGTGCCAGCAGTGGACAGGGAGGGGACACTGAAGCTTTCTTT. It translates to CASSGQGGDTEAFF.

V gene TRBV6-1 combines with J gene TRBJ1-6, with 7 bases that match TRBD1. The CDR3 contains 18 residues. In germline, CDR1 is MNHNS, CDR2 SASEGT. V shed 6 bases, J shed 7 bases, and the junction held 18 bases outside the gene matches. The CDR3 region is CASSEPLNRGSPNSPLHF. The CDR3 bases are TGTGCCAGCAGCGAACCCCTCAACAGGGGCTCCCCCAATTCACCCCTCCACTTT.

This chain connects TRBV10-3 to TRBJ2-5, with TRBD1 matching over 9 bases. Germline V gene sequence: CDR1 ENHRY, CDR2 SYGVKD. The CDR3 covers 15 residues. Trimming took 0 bases from V and 5 from J; bases not matched to a gene: 4. The CDR3 reads CAISESGTGRETQYF. CDR3 sequence (DNA): TGTGCCATCAGTGAGTCAGGGACAGGGCGGGAGACCCAGTACTTC.

The gene calls are TRBV6-5 and TRBJ2-7, with D unresolved. The germline V gene encodes CDR1 MNHEY and CDR2 SVGAGI. The CDR3 extends over 14 amino acids. V lost 0 bases to trimming and J lost 3 bases, with 9 bases between them. In DNA, the CDR3 is TGTGCCAGCAGTTACTCGACTTACCGCTACGAGCAGTACTTC. Its translation: CASSYSTYRYEQYF.

J is TRBJ2-7 and V is TRBV19, with 8 bases matching TRBD1. Germline assignment: CDR1 LNHDA and CDR2 SQIVND (reference sequence). This CDR3 is 19 amino acids long. Losses at the gene ends were 6 bases for V and 0 bases for J; bases not matched to a gene: 19. CDR3 in DNA: TGTGCCAGTAGCCCCAGTCTTTGGGACAGGCAAAGGAGCTCCTACGAGCAGTACTTC. This codes for CASSPSLWDRQRSSYEQYF. Full variable domain (missing parts from reference TRBV19 and TRBJ2-7): DGGITQSPKYLFRKEGQNVTLSCEQNLNHDAMYWYRQDPGQGLRLIYYSQIVNDFQKGDIAEGYSVSREKKESFPLTVTSAQKNPTAFYLCASSPSLWDRQRSSYEQYFGPGTRLTVT.

The chain employs TRBV6-5 and TRBJ2-2; D is unclear. Germline V gene data show CDR1 as MNHEY and CDR2 as SVGAGI. This CDR3 has 15 amino acids. V was cut by 7 bases and J by 2 bases, with 14 bases left in between. The CDR3 sequence is CASTPSQANTGELFF. The CDR3, as DNA: TGTGCCAGCACCCCTTCGCAGGCAAACACCGGGGAGCTGTTTTTT.

The chain couples TRBV11-2 to TRBJ2-7; maybe TRBD2 (5 bases). The CDR3 has 14 residues. Trimming took off 1 base at V and 0 bases at J, with 7 bases between the two ends. Germline V lookup: CDR1 SGHAT, CDR2 FQNNGV. This CDR3 reads CASSLAGSSYEQYF. CDR3 sequence (DNA): TGTGCCAGCAGCTTAGCGGGGAGCTCCTACGAGCAGTACTTC.

The rearrangement uses TRBV7-9 and TRBJ1-1; D not resolved. The CDR3 has 12 amino acids. Germline values: CDR1 SEHNR, CDR2 FQNEAQ (reference sequence). V dropped 6 bases and J dropped 1 base, with 6 bases sitting between them. The CDR3 bases are TGTGCCAGCAGGGGAGGGAACACTGAAGCTTTCTTT. As protein: CASRGGNTEAFF.